This TCR beta chain was profiled in a study of identifying expanded T cells in peripheral blood. Libraries were prepared by immunoSEQ multiplex PCR; TCRdb keeps only in-frame clonotypes and omits some of them. The data hold around 75,000 clones, with 85% to 90% observed a single time. Germline CDR1 LGHNA, CDR2 YSLEER. The V end lost 0 bases, the J end lost 7 bases, and 6 bases lay between the germline ends. The CDR3 contains 12 residues. This rearrangement joins TRBV4-3 to TRBJ1-2, with D unresolved. The specimen sequenced was blood. This clonotype was obtained from a person between 18 and 75 years old in good health. The CDR3 region has the DNA TGCGCCAGCAGCCAAGATCGTGTTGGCTACACCTTC. Translated, it gives CASSQDRVGYTF.